Each of the 26 T cell receptor beta chains below was sequenced from the same sample in a study of cytomegalovirus exposure and HLA in healthy donors. Both 60 Vbeta primers and 13 Jbeta primers went into the PCR. Here immunoSEQ multiplex PCR was the method, and the copy in TCRdb shows in-frame clones only, minus some. The sample consists of around 150,000 clones, about 88% of them appearing once. The sample comprised PBMCs. These receptors came from a young man in good health and CMV-seropositive.

The chain recombines TRBV5-1 with TRBJ2-3, with 10 bases aligning to TRBD2. The ends lost 4 bases at V and 2 bases at J; junction bases unmatched: 10. This CDR3 is 17 amino acids long. CDR1 and CDR2 (germline): SGHRS, YFSETQ. The CDR3 sequence: CASSRGAGGPFTDTQYF. The CDR3 bases are TGCGCCAGCAGCCGAGGAGCGGGGGGGCCGTTCACAGATACGCAGTATTTT.

In its sample, this clone was seen once. The CDR3, as DNA: TGTGCCAGCAGCGTAGGGACAGCCGAAGAGACCCAGTACTTC. Residues: CASSVGTAEETQYF. The V call is TRBV9, the J call TRBJ2-5, with a weak D call TRBD1 (6 bases). Trimming shortened V by 0 bases and J by 3 bases, and 9 bases separated the two germline ends. CDR1 and CDR2 from the germline V gene are SGDLS and YYNGEE. This CDR3 spans 14 amino acids. Variable domain in full (rest from reference TRBV9 and TRBJ2-5): DSGVTQTPKHLITATGQRVTLRCSPRSGDLSVYWYQQSLDQGLQFLIQYYNGEERAKGNILERFSAQQFPDLHSELNLSSLELGDSALYFCASSVGTAEETQYFGPGTRLLVL.

The chain is built from TRBV27 and TRBJ2-1; TRBD1 matches at 9 bases. Germline-derived CDR1 and CDR2 are MNHEY and SMNVEV (reference sequence). J was trimmed by 9 bases and V by 5 bases; bases with no gene match: 8. This CDR3 region has 14 residues. The CDR3 DNA sequence: TGTGCCAGCAGTCCGGGACAGGGTATTGTTGAGCAGTTCTTC. This codes for CASSPGQGIVEQFF.

The V gene is TRBV4-2, the J gene TRBJ2-1; weak D call: TRBD2 (6 bases). V was clipped by 0 bases and J by 9 bases, with 18 bases between them. The germline V gene encodes CDR1 LGHNA and CDR2 YNFKEQ. This CDR3 has 16 amino acids. The CDR3 loop reads CASSQDGVLATTEQFF. CDR3 nucleotide sequence: TGTGCCAGCAGCCAAGATGGGGTCCTAGCGACGACTGAGCAGTTCTTC.

CDR3 coding DNA: TGTGCCAGCTCGAAGGGGGCCACCTACCATGAAGCTTTCTTT. Translated: CASSKGATYHEAFF. This chain links TRBV2 with TRBJ1-1; 7 bases align to TRBD1. Per germline, CDR1 SNHLY and CDR2 FYNNEI. The CDR3 spans 14 residues. J lost 7 bases, V lost 8 bases, and 13 bases had no gene match.

This chain uses TRBV4-1 with TRBJ2-1; the D gene is possibly TRBD1 (7 bases). The germline V gene encodes CDR1 MGHRA and CDR2 YSYEKL. Trimming took 2 bases from V and 1 from J, leaving 30 bases between them. CDR3 length: 22 amino acids. The CDR3 is CASSQLGGSAGGRLGSYNEQFF. The CDR3 nucleotides are TGCGCCAGCAGCCAATTGGGAGGTTCGGCAGGGGGTCGTTTGGGGTCCTACAATGAGCAGTTCTTC.

This chain joins TRBV27 and TRBJ1-4; TRBD1 might be the D (5 bases). The CDR3 runs 14 residues. In germline, CDR1 is MNHEY, CDR2 SMNVEV (reference sequence). Trimming pared 4 bases from V and 3 bases from J, leaving 9 bases between. CDR3 DNA: TGTGCCAGCAGTTCGACAGCCCCTAATGAAAAACTGTTTTTT. Encoded protein: CASSSTAPNEKLFF.

The chain is built from TRBV6-1 and TRBJ2-5; a possible D gene is TRBD2 (7 bases). The CDR3 runs to 13 residues. Germline loops: CDR1 MNHNS, CDR2 SASEGT. The ends were cut back, 6 bases at V and 1 base at J, with 9 bases in the middle. CDR3 nucleotides: TGTGCCAGCAGCCGGGGGGCCCAAGAGACCCAGTACTTC. It codes for CASSRGAQETQYF.

CDR3 coding DNA: TGTGCCAGCAGCTTAGGGGAGAGGCTATTCGGCTACACCTTC. The encoded protein is CASSLGERLFGYTF. The chain couples TRBV11-2 to TRBJ1-2; no firm D call. The germline gives CDR1 SGHAT, CDR2 FQNNGV. This CDR3 is built from 14 residues. V was shortened by 1 base and J by 8 bases, with 14 bases between the two germline ends.

This clone was seen only once. The chain has TRBV6-5 and TRBJ1-3; no definite D call. Germline CDR1 and CDR2: MNHEY and SVGAGI. V dropped 6 bases and J dropped 7 bases, with 13 bases sitting between them. This CDR3 contains 13 residues. CDR3 region: CASRSPGGNTIYF. CDR3 DNA: TGTGCCAGCAGGTCCCCGGGAGGGAACACCATATATTTT.

The rearrangement uses TRBV4-1 and TRBJ1-6; D is unclear. The CDR3 spans 17 residues. Trimming removed 3 bases at V and 8 bases at J, with 20 bases between. Germline lookup yields CDR1 MGHRA and CDR2 YSYEKL. The CDR3 DNA sequence: TGCGCCAGCAGCCAGCATCCCCCCCCGTCAGCGGATTCACCCCTCCACTTT. Amino acid sequence: CASSQHPPPSADSPLHF.

The chain links TRBV7-9 to TRBJ1-1; D is perhaps TRBD1 (5 bases). The CDR3 loop spans 12 amino acids. V lost 5 bases to trimming and J lost 8 bases, with 12 bases between them. Germline-derived CDR1 and CDR2 are SEHNR and FQNEAQ (reference sequence). The CDR3 is CASSPTGDEAFF. CDR3 sequence (DNA): TGTGCCAGCAGCCCCACGGGGGACGAAGCTTTCTTT.

The CDR3 DNA reads as TGTGCCAGCAGCTTAGCACCGGGACAGGGGGACTATGGCTACACCTTC. Translation gives CASSLAPGQGDYGYTF. This chain connects TRBV7-8 to TRBJ1-2; TRBD1 aligns across 11 bases. This CDR3 is built from 16 residues. Germline assignment: CDR1 SGHVS and CDR2 FQNEAQ. The trim removed 0 bases at V and 3 bases at J, leaving 3 bases unmatched.

The chain has TRBV5-6 and TRBJ1-4; 8 bases are a match to TRBD1. V shed 3 bases, J shed 0 bases, and the junction held 4 bases outside the gene matches. CDR1 is SGHDT and CDR2 is YYEEEE in the germline V gene. The CDR3 spans 16 residues. CDR3 amino acids: CASSYDRGTTNEKLFF. For the CDR3, the DNA is TGTGCCAGCAGCTACGACAGGGGTACAACTAATGAAAAACTGTTTTTT.

The chain combines TRBV6-5 with TRBJ2-5; the D gene is possibly TRBD2 (6 bases). This CDR3 has 15 residues. The V end was cut by 0 bases, the J end by 5 bases, with 13 bases between. Germline assignment: CDR1 MNHEY and CDR2 SVGAGI. Written as DNA, the CDR3 is TGTGCCAGCAGTTACTCGGGACTCCTGGGGGAGACCCAGTACTTC. It encodes CASSYSGLLGETQYF.

The rearrangement joins TRBV2 to TRBJ2-7; 7 positions agree with TRBD2. J gave up 6 bases and V 8 bases, and 10 bases lay outside the gene matches. This CDR3 spans 13 amino acids. Per the germline V gene, CDR1 is SNHLY and CDR2 is FYNNEI. The CDR3 reads CASRGRGRSEQYF. The CDR3 nucleotides are TGTGCCAGCCGAGGGAGGGGTAGGAGCGAGCAGTACTTC.

V is TRBV14 and J is TRBJ2-5, with TRBD2 identical over 8 bases. Germline V lookup: CDR1 SGHDN, CDR2 FVKESK. This CDR3 has 16 amino acids. J gave up 4 bases and V 4 bases, and 11 bases lay outside the gene matches. The CDR3 coding sequence is TGTGCCAGCAGCCTCTTAGCTAGCGGGCTTCCAGAGACCCAGTACTTC. Translation gives CASSLLASGLPETQYF.

The V and J genes are TRBV7-9 and TRBJ1-4; perhaps TRBD1 as D (6 bases). CDR1 is SEHNR and CDR2 is FQNEAQ in the germline V gene (reference sequence). Trimming pared 6 bases from V and 5 bases from J, leaving 13 bases between. The CDR3 consists of 14 residues. CDR3 nucleotide sequence: TGTGCCAGCAGGGCGGACAGCAGGAATGAAAAACTGTTTTTT. This encodes CASRADSRNEKLFF.

This chain joins TRBV27 and TRBJ2-2; D may be TRBD1 (5 bases). The germline V gene encodes CDR1 MNHEY and CDR2 SMNVEV (reference sequence). Trimming shortened V by 2 bases and J by 4 bases, and 14 bases separated the two germline ends. The CDR3 is 16 amino acids. The CDR3 nucleotides are TGTGCCAGCAGTTTAAAATCCAGGGCGACCACCGGGGAGCTGTTTTTT. Translated, it gives CASSLKSRATTGELFF.

The chain is built from TRBV29-1 and TRBJ1-2; a possible D gene is TRBD1 (5 bases). CDR3 length equals 18 residues. Germline V gene lookup returns CDR1 SQVTM and CDR2 ANQGSEA. The germline V and J ends were trimmed by 0 bases and 2 bases, with 22 bases remaining between them. CDR3 DNA sequence: TGCAGCGTTGAAGACGCCCAATACCTCAGGGCCCCGAACTATGGCTACACCTTC. It codes for CSVEDAQYLRAPNYGYTF.

The chain recombines TRBV7-6 with TRBJ1-4; D is unresolved. The germline V and J ends were trimmed by 0 bases and 6 bases, with 8 bases remaining between them. CDR1 is SGHVS and CDR2 is FNYEAQ in the germline V gene. The length of the CDR3 is 14 residues. CDR3 nucleotide sequence: TGTGCCAGCAGCTTAGCAGGGCGGGATGAAAAACTGTTTTTT. Translating gives CASSLAGRDEKLFF.

V usage is TRBV4-3 and J usage is TRBJ2-3; 8 nucleotides agree with TRBD2. Germline V gene data show CDR1 as LGHNA and CDR2 as YSLEER. There are 18 residues in the CDR3. Trimming cost V 0 bases and J 1 base; bases outside gene matches: 9. The CDR3: CASSQDLRTSPRTDTQYF. CDR3 DNA sequence: TGCGCCAGCAGCCAAGATCTGCGGACTAGCCCCCGCACAGATACGCAGTATTTT.

V and J are TRBV7-7 and TRBJ2-1; TRBD1 matches 10 bases. The CDR3 covers 12 residues. In germline, CDR1 is SSHAT, CDR2 FNYEAQ (reference sequence). V dropped 3 bases and J dropped 13; count of bases not matched to a gene: 3. Here the CDR3 reads CASSFGQGEQFF. Here the CDR3 DNA reads TGTGCCAGCAGCTTCGGACAGGGGGAACAGTTCTTC.

This chain links TRBV5-8 with TRBJ2-3, with TRBD2 matching over 10 bases. CDR3 length: 15 amino acids. Per germline, CDR1 SGHTS and CDR2 YDEGEE. V trimming: 0 bases; J trimming: 7 bases; junction bases outside the gene matches: 5. CDR3 region: CASSLAAGGPNTQYF. The CDR3 DNA follows: TGTGCCAGCAGCTTGGCAGCGGGGGGGCCAAATACGCAGTATTTT.

The V call is TRBV5-4, the J call TRBJ2-5; no firm D call. This CDR3 spans 14 amino acids. Trimming took 0 bases from V and 2 from J, leaving 8 bases between them. Germline V CDR1 and CDR2: SGHNT, YYREEE (reference sequence). The CDR3 sequence: CASSLEPGQETQYF. As DNA, the CDR3 is TGTGCCAGCAGCTTGGAGCCGGGTCAAGAGACCCAGTACTTC.

The count of this clone is one. The genes are TRBV2 and TRBJ1-5; D remains unclear. The CDR3 length is 15 residues. Germline assignment: CDR1 SNHLY and CDR2 FYNNEI. The V end lost 5 bases, the J end lost 0 bases, and 11 bases lay between the germline ends. Written as DNA, the CDR3 is TGTGCCAGCAGTATTAGCCATTATAGCAATCAGCCCCAGCATTTT. Protein sequence: CASSISHYSNQPQHF.